These 26 T cell receptor beta chains came from one sample sequenced in a study of shared clonotypes between healthy human individuals. The protocol was immunoSEQ multiplex PCR, while the TCRdb copy is restricted to in-frame clones and leaves out a portion. The sample lists about 560,000 clones; around 78% were seen once. The sample comprised PBMCs. Receptors were obtained from a woman between 40 and 50 years old in good health. Some clones in this sample may be carry-over from other donors' samples.

This chain connects TRBV6-4 to TRBJ2-1; a weak D match, TRBD2 (5 bases). The CDR3 sequence is 15 residues long. V lost 6 bases and J lost 1, with 13 bases in between. From germline, CDR1 is MRHNA and CDR2 SNTAGT. Here the CDR3 DNA reads TGTGCCAGCAGCGCCCAAGCGGATTCCTACAATGAGCAGTTCTTC. Amino acids: CASSAQADSYNEQFF.

The chain uses TRBV15 and TRBJ1-5; unclear D gene. V lost 0 bases and J 5 bases, leaving 11 bases between the germline ends. CDR1 is LNHNV and CDR2 is YYDKDF in the germline V gene (reference sequence). The CDR3 is 15 amino acids. CDR3 DNA sequence: TGTGCCACCAGCAGAGATGGATCGGGGTATCAGCCCCAGCATTTT. Amino acid sequence: CATSRDGSGYQPQHF.

CDR3 residues: CASSIQTGEAYEQYF. CDR3 DNA: TGTGCCAGCAGTATCCAGACAGGGGAAGCCTACGAGCAGTACTTC. This chain connects TRBV6-1 to TRBJ2-7, with 8 bases lining up with TRBD1. The germline V gene has CDR1 MNHNS and CDR2 SASEGT. The CDR3 sequence is 15 residues long. Germline trimming cut 5 bases from V and 2 bases from J; bases unmatched to any gene: 8.

The V and J genes are TRBV5-1 and TRBJ1-2; tentative D call: TRBD1 (5 bases). Trimming took 8 bases from V and 5 from J, leaving 19 bases between them. Germline V gene data show CDR1 as SGHRS and CDR2 as YFSETQ. The CDR3 runs to 14 residues. CDR3 sequence reads: CASTRGRDGYGYTF. The DNA of the CDR3 is TGCGCCAGTACGCGTGGCCGGGACGGGTATGGCTACACCTTC.

This clone was counted between two and nine times. The gene calls are TRBV4-1 and TRBJ2-7, with TRBD2 matching 8 bases. Germline V CDR1 and CDR2: MGHRA, YSYEKL. This CDR3 contains 19 residues. The J segment lost 3 bases and the V segment lost 2 bases, leaving 18 bases of the junction unmatched. CDR3 bases: TGCGCCAGCAGCCAATTTATTGGGACGCTGGCGGGAGGTTTCTACGAGCAGTACTTC. Its protein is CASSQFIGTLAGGFYEQYF.

Only a few counts were recorded for this clone. The chain uses TRBV5-1 and TRBJ2-2; D gene ambiguous. Germline CDR1 reads SGHRS; CDR2 reads YFSETQ. CDR3 size: 14 residues. The ends were cut back, 2 bases at V and 5 bases at J, with 10 bases in the middle. The CDR3 bases are TGCGCCAGCAGCTTAGGCACAACTACCGGGGAGCTGTTTTTT. Its translation is CASSLGTTTGELFF. The entire variable domain, with the rest obtained from reference TRBV5-1 and TRBJ2-2, is as follows: KAGVTQTPRYLIKTRGQQVTLSCSPISGHRSVSWYQQTPGQGLQFLFEYFSETQRNKGNFPGRFSGRQFSNSRSEMNVSTLELGDSALYLCASSLGTTTGELFFGEGSRLTVL.

This clone is a singleton in its sample. The genes are TRBV11-1 and TRBJ1-1; D is ambiguous. Germline V gene lookup returns CDR1 SGHAT and CDR2 FQDESV (reference sequence). V lost 2 bases, J lost 0 bases, and 10 bases lay in between. The CDR3 contains 15 residues. The CDR3 DNA reads TGTGCCAGCAGCTTACGACAAGCAGTGAACACTGAAGCTTTCTTT. Amino acids: CASSLRQAVNTEAFF.

In regard to this clone: A far larger clone differs by one base, so this is likely a read error. J is TRBJ1-1 and V is TRBV25-1; no clear D gene. Germline values: CDR1 MGHDK, CDR2 SYGVNS. The length of the CDR3 is 11 residues. The CDR3 protein is CASGDSAEAFF. The CDR3 DNA reads as TGTGCCAGCGGTGACTCGGCTGAAGCTTTCTTT.

The CDR3 spells CASSLRAGAHSPLHF. The DNA of the CDR3 is TGTGCCAGCAGCTTACGGGCAGGGGCTCATTCACCCCTCCACTTT. The chain carries TRBV7-9 and TRBJ1-6, with D possibly being TRBD1 (6 bases). V was clipped by 2 bases and J by 8 bases, with 13 bases between them. In germline, CDR1 is SEHNR, CDR2 FQNEAQ (reference sequence). This CDR3 region has 15 residues.

The CDR3: CSVEGEGAYNEQFF. The CDR3 DNA reads as TGCAGCGTTGAGGGGGAGGGCGCCTACAATGAGCAGTTCTTC. This sequence joins TRBV29-1 and TRBJ2-1; 7 bases align to TRBD2. This CDR3 has 14 residues. The V gene end was trimmed by 3 bases and the J gene end by 2 bases; junction bases not matched to a gene: 4. Germline assignment: CDR1 SQVTM and CDR2 ANQGSEA.

This clone was seen once. This chain uses TRBV6-6 with TRBJ1-1; tentative D call: TRBD1 (6 bases). From germline, CDR1 is MNHNY and CDR2 SVGAGI (reference sequence). V lost 7 bases to trimming and J lost 7 bases, with 13 bases between them. The CDR3 totals 12 residues. The CDR3 bases are TGTGCCAGCACAGCAGGGGTGGATGAAGCTTTCTTT. This sequence encodes CASTAGVDEAFF.

The V call is TRBV7-8, the J call TRBJ2-1; weak D call: TRBD2 (5 bases). The CDR3 sequence is 17 residues long. CDR1 is SGHVS and CDR2 is FQNEAQ in the germline V gene. V was pared by 4 bases and J by 3 bases, with 19 bases between. The CDR3 DNA sequence: TGTGCCAGCAGCTCCTACCGGACTGACGGAAACTACAATGAGCAGTTCTTC. Protein product: CASSSYRTDGNYNEQFF.

The rearrangement joins TRBV19 to TRBJ2-1; perhaps TRBD2 as D (6 bases). Trimming pared 3 bases from V and 1 base from J, leaving 13 bases between. The CDR3 is 16 amino acids. Looked up from germline, CDR1 is LNHDA and CDR2 is SQIVND (reference sequence). The DNA of the CDR3 is TGTGCCAGTAGTATTGGTGGAGGGCAGTCCTACAATGAGCAGTTCTTC. It yields the protein CASSIGGGQSYNEQFF.

The chain joins TRBV7-3 to TRBJ2-2; 7 nucleotides line up with TRBD2. With 5 bases clipped from V and 1 base from J, the junction kept 4 bases outside the gene matches. CDR1 and CDR2 (germline): SGHTA, FQGTGA. The CDR3 totals 15 residues. CDR3 bases: TGTGCCAGCAGCCCACCGGGGGGGAACACCGGGGAGCTGTTTTTT. It encodes CASSPPGGNTGELFF.

There are many counts of this clone. The same CDR3 arises from other DNA sequences in this sample as well. The chain is built from TRBV5-6 and TRBJ1-1, with D perhaps matching TRBD1 (6 bases). In germline, CDR1 is SGHDT, CDR2 YYEEEE. Between the trimmed V and J ends, which lost 8 bases and 2 bases, there was a span of 10 bases. The CDR3 runs to 12 residues. CDR3 bases: TGTGCCAGACAGGGAAGCAACACTGAAGCTTTCTTT. It yields the protein CARQGSNTEAFF. The complete variable domain, with remaining parts taken from reference TRBV5-6 and TRBJ1-1, reads DAGVTQSPTHLIKTRGQQVTLRCSPKSGHDTVSWYQQALGQGPQFIFQYYEEEERQRGNFPDRFSGHQFPNYSSELNVNALLLGDSALYLCARQGSNTEAFFGQGTRLTVV.

The chain has TRBV7-9 and TRBJ1-2; no clear D. The CDR3 runs 12 residues. Trimming pared 2 bases from V and 7 bases from J, leaving 8 bases between. Germline V CDR1 and CDR2: SEHNR, FQNEAQ (reference sequence). CDR3 sequence reads: CASSLQEGGYTF. The CDR3 coding sequence is TGTGCCAGCAGCTTACAAGAGGGTGGCTACACCTTC.

This chain joins TRBV9 and TRBJ2-7; 7 bases map to TRBD2. This CDR3 has 14 residues. Germline lookup yields CDR1 SGDLS and CDR2 YYNGEE. V lost 5 bases to trimming and J lost 2 bases; unmatched junction nucleotides: 7. The CDR3 spells CASSLSGSPYEQYF. Written as DNA, the CDR3 is TGTGCCAGCAGTCTTAGCGGGTCACCCTACGAGCAGTACTTC.

The chain employs TRBV4-1 and TRBJ2-5; D possibly corresponds to TRBD2 (5 bases). Germline V gives CDR1 MGHRA, CDR2 YSYEKL. The length of the CDR3 is 14 residues. Trimming left V 0 bases short and J 2 bases short, with 7 bases between. CDR3 region: CASSQEQRQETQYF. In DNA, the CDR3 is TGCGCCAGCAGCCAAGAGCAGCGGCAAGAGACCCAGTACTTC.

This chain joins TRBV9 and TRBJ2-2; D may be TRBD1 (5 bases). The CDR3 spans 16 residues. Trimming took 0 bases from V and 6 from J, leaving 15 bases between them. CDR1 and CDR2 from the germline V gene are SGDLS and YYNGEE. CDR3 sequence (DNA): TGTGCCAGCAGCGTAGGGTCAGGCAGGGCCGCCGGGGAGCTGTTTTTT. It translates to CASSVGSGRAAGELFF.

This clone was picked up a small number of times. The genes are TRBV30 and TRBJ2-1; 7 bases align to TRBD2. There are 14 residues in the CDR3. Per the germline V gene, CDR1 is GTSNPN and CDR2 is SVGIG (reference sequence). V dropped 3 bases and J dropped 4; count of bases not matched to a gene: 6. Here the CDR3 reads CAWRWRERYNEQFF. The CDR3, as DNA: TGTGCCTGGAGGTGGCGGGAGCGGTACAATGAGCAGTTCTTC.

For this clone: The same CDR3 can be traced to other DNA sequences in this sample. The chain is built from TRBV5-4 and TRBJ2-3, with D unresolved. This CDR3 is 13 amino acids long. Trimming stripped 0 bases from V and 4 bases from J, with 6 bases between. The germline gives CDR1 SGHNT, CDR2 YYREEE (reference sequence). Written as DNA, the CDR3 is TGTGCCAGCAGCTTGGAGGTCGCAGATACGCAGTATTTT. Amino acid sequence: CASSLEVADTQYF.

In this sample, this clone turned up a few times. This sample also contains other DNA sequences that code for the same CDR3. CDR3 nucleotides: TGTGCCAGCAGCACCCGGGACAGGGAAGGGCGGGAGCAGTACTTC. Translated: CASSTRDREGREQYF. This rearrangement joins TRBV4-2 to TRBJ2-5; TRBD1 aligns across 9 bases. The ends lost 5 bases at V and 11 bases at J; junction bases unmatched: 15. Looked up from germline, CDR1 is LGHNA and CDR2 is YNFKEQ. There are 15 residues in the CDR3.

V and J are TRBV5-4 and TRBJ2-6, with a possible D match to TRBD2 (6 bases). The germline CDR1 and CDR2 sequences are SGHNT and YYREEE (reference sequence). The CDR3 is made up of 15 amino acids. The V and J ends lost 2 bases and 3 bases respectively, with 9 bases between them. The CDR3 sequence: CASSFRGSGANVLTF. DNA for the CDR3: TGTGCCAGCAGCTTTCGGGGGAGTGGGGCCAACGTCCTGACTTTC. Complete variable domain (other parts from reference TRBV5-4 and TRBJ2-6): ETGVTQSPTHLIKTRGQQVTLRCSSQSGHNTVSWYQQALGQGPQFIFQYYREEENGRGNFPPRFSGLQFPNYSSELNVNALELDDSALYLCASSFRGSGANVLTFGAGSRLTVL.

The chain carries TRBV9 and TRBJ2-1; D remains unclear. V lost 1 base to trimming and J lost 1 base, with 6 bases between them. The CDR3 totals 14 residues. CDR1 SGDLS and CDR2 YYNGEE come from the germline V gene. The CDR3 DNA follows: TGTGCCAGCAGCGTAAGCAGGTCCTACAATGAGCAGTTCTTC. Its translation: CASSVSRSYNEQFF.

The chain joins TRBV29-1 to TRBJ1-2, with 8 bases that match TRBD1. From germline, CDR1 is SQVTM and CDR2 ANQGSEA. The CDR3 runs to 13 residues. With V trimmed by 4 bases and J by 6 bases, 7 bases remained unmatched. CDR3 DNA: TGCAGCGTTGGTCCAACAGGGGGAAATGGCTACACCTTC. Translation: CSVGPTGGNGYTF.

This clone was detected only once. The chain combines TRBV28 with TRBJ1-5; the D is unclear. Germline CDR1 reads MDHEN; CDR2 reads SYDVKM. V was trimmed by 2 bases and J by 6 bases, leaving 14 bases between them. CDR3 length equals 15 residues. This CDR3 is CASSLNRYGPQPQHF. DNA of the CDR3: TGTGCCAGCAGTTTAAATCGATACGGGCCTCAGCCCCAGCATTTT.